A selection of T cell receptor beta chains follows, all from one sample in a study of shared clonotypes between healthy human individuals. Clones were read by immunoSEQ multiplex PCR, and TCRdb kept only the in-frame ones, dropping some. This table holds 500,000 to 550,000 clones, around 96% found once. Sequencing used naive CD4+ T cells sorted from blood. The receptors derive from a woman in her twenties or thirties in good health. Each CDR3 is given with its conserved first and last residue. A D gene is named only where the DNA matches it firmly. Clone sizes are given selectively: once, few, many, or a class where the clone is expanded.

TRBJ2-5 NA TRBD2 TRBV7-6 CASSLGTSEGGTQYF TGTGCCAGCAGCTTAGGAACTAGCGAGGGAGGGACCCAGTACTTC
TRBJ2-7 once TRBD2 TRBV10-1 CASFLAGDEQYF TGCGCCAGCTTCCTCGCGGGGGACGAGCAGTACTTC
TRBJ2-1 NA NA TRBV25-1 CASSDGDWANEQFF TGTGCCAGCAGTGATGGGGACTGGGCCAATGAGCAGTTCTTC
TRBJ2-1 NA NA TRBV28 CASSISGTSSYNEQFF TGTGCCAGCAGCATAAGCGGAACGAGCTCCTACAATGAGCAGTTCTTC
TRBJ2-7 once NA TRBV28 CASSPDFTLYEQYF TGTGCCAGCAGTCCGGACTTTACTCTCTACGAGCAGTACTTC
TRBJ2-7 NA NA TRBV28 CASSFSLENPKLRRWSSYEQYF TGTGCCAGCAGTTTTTCCCTAGAAAACCCAAAATTGAGGAGATGGTCCTCCTACGAGCAGTACTTC
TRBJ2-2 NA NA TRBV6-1 CASRGLRGTVGELFF TGTGCCAGCAGGGGGCTACGGGGTACTGTCGGGGAGCTGTTTTTT
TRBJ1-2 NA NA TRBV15 CATSMDTNYGYTF TGTGCCACCAGCATGGACACAAACTATGGCTACACCTTC
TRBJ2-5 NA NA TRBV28 CASSSPGRPQTQYF TGTGCCAGCAGTTCACCCGGACGGCCGCAGACCCAGTACTTC
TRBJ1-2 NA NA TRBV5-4 CASSLSTGGRDYGYTF TGTGCCAGCAGCTTGAGCACTGGTGGCCGGGACTATGGCTACACCTTC
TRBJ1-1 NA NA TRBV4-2 CASSPESGPANTEAFF TGTGCCAGCAGTCCCGAATCGGGGCCGGCCAACACTGAAGCTTTCTTT
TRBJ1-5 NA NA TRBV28 CASISRIGRDQPQHF TGTGCCAGCATCAGCAGGATTGGCCGCGACCAGCCCCAGCATTTT
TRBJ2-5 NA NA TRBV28 CASSFYTPQETQYF TGTGCCAGCAGTTTTTACACTCCACAAGAGACCCAGTACTTC
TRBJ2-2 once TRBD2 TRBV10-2 CASRAVGEGATGELFF TGCGCCAGCAGGGCGGTCGGGGAGGGCGCAACCGGGGAGCTGTTTTTT
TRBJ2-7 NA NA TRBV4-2 CASSQGVPPDSYEQYF TGTGCCAGCAGCCAAGGGGTTCCCCCCGACTCCTACGAGCAGTACTTC
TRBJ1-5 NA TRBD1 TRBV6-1 CASTRGTGGSQPQHF TGTGCCAGCACCCGCGGGACAGGGGGTTCTCAGCCCCAGCATTTT
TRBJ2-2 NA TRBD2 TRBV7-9 CASSLHGLAGGPNTGELFF TGTGCCAGCAGCTTGCATGGACTAGCGGGAGGGCCCAACACCGGGGAGCTGTTTTTT
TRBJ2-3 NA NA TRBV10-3 CAISGRSDDTQYF TGTGCCATCAGTGGGAGAAGCGATGATACGCAGTATTTT
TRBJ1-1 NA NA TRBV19 CASSSDRNTEAFF TGTGCCAGTAGTAGCGACAGGAACACTGAAGCTTTCTTT
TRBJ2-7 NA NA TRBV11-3 CASSHLRTVLYEQYF TGTGCCAGCAGCCATCTCCGGACGGTGCTCTACGAGCAGTACTTC
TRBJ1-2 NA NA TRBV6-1 CASGGGGGYTF TGTGCCAGCGGGGGGGGAGGTGGCTACACCTTC
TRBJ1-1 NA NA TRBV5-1 CASSYGVGSEAFF TGCGCCAGCAGCTACGGTGTAGGGAGTGAAGCTTTCTTT
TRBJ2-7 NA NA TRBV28 CASSPLGAIGKSEQYF TGTGCCAGCAGTCCTCTCGGGGCCATTGGGAAGAGCGAGCAGTACTTC
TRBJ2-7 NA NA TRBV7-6 CASSVDADYEQYF TGTGCCAGCAGCGTGGACGCAGACTACGAGCAGTACTTC